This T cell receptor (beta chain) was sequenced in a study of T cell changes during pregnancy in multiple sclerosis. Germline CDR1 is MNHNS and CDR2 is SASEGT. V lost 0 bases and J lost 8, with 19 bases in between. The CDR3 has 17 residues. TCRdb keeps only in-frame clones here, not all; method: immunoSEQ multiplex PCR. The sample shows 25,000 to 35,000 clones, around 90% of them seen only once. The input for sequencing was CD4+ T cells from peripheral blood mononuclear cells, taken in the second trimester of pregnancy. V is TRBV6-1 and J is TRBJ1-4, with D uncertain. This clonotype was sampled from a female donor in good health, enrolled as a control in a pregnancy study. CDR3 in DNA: TGTGCCAGCAGTGAAGCCGTCTGGAGGGCGAGGCTCGAAAAACTGTTTTTT. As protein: CASSEAVWRARLEKLFF.